This passage covers 26 T cell receptor beta chains from one sample sequenced in a study of cytomegalovirus exposure and HLA in healthy donors. Sequenced by immunoSEQ multiplex PCR; TCRdb stores in-frame clones only, minus some. In the table there are over 60,000 clones, 96% of which are singletons. The sequenced sample was PBMCs. The receptors come from a woman between 18 and 29 years old in good health and CMV-seropositive.

The rearrangement uses TRBV4-3 and TRBJ1-1; 9 bases align to TRBD1. Germline V CDR1 and CDR2: LGHNA, YSLEER. The V and J ends lost 6 bases and 4 bases, in that order; junction bases with no gene match: 6. The CDR3 has 14 residues. CDR3 in amino acids: CASRSTGGGTEAFF. CDR3 bases: TGCGCCAGCAGATCGACAGGGGGAGGCACTGAAGCTTTCTTT.

This clone showed up just once. The chain has TRBV7-9 and TRBJ2-5, with 7 bases matching TRBD1. Trimming took 5 bases from V and 2 from J; bases not matched to a gene: 8. The CDR3 has 15 amino acids. CDR1 is SEHNR and CDR2 is FQNEAQ in the germline V gene (reference sequence). This chain's CDR3 is CASSPPQTGQETQYF. The DNA of the CDR3 is TGTGCCAGCAGCCCCCCTCAGACAGGGCAAGAGACCCAGTACTTC. Together with reference TRBV7-9 and TRBJ2-5, the CDR3 gives the full variable domain: DTGVSQNPRHKITKRGQNVTFRCDPISEHNRLYWYRQTLGQGPEFLTYFQNEAQLEKSRLLSDRFSAERPKGSFSTLEIQRTEQGDSAMYLCASSPPQTGQETQYFGPGTRLLVL.

CDR3 coding DNA: TGTGCCAGTAGTACGACGGAGTCAAATGAAAAACTGTTTTTT. Amino acids: CASSTTESNEKLFF. The chain joins TRBV19 to TRBJ1-4; D remains ambiguous. The V and J ends lost 4 bases and 5 bases respectively, with 11 bases between them. CDR3 length equals 14 residues. Germline loops: CDR1 LNHDA, CDR2 SQIVND (reference sequence).

The rearrangement links TRBV19 to TRBJ2-3, with D possibly matching TRBD1 (6 bases). The V and J ends lost 4 bases and 5 bases respectively, with 16 bases between them. This CDR3 contains 15 residues. Germline V gene data show CDR1 as LNHDA and CDR2 as SQIVND (reference sequence). The CDR3 spells CASSTRDKARDTQYF. In nucleotides, the CDR3 is TGTGCCAGTAGTACCCGGGACAAGGCCAGAGATACGCAGTATTTT.

The gene calls are TRBV20-1 and TRBJ2-1; D is perhaps TRBD1 (5 bases). The CDR3 sequence is 11 residues long. Germline V gives CDR1 DFQATT, CDR2 SNEGSKA (reference sequence). Trimming stripped 5 bases from V and 8 bases from J, with 10 bases between. CDR3 coding DNA: TGCAGTGCTTGGGGCTGGTATGAGCAGTTCTTC. Translating gives CSAWGWYEQFF.

The chain carries TRBV13 and TRBJ2-5, with 12 positions matching TRBD2. CDR1 is PRHDT, CDR2 FYEKMQ, per germline (reference sequence). V trimming: 2 bases; J trimming: 4 bases; junction bases outside the gene matches: 2. CDR3 length: 15 residues. Here the CDR3 DNA reads TGTGCCAGCAGCTTAAGACTAGCGGGAGCAGAGACCCAGTACTTC. Translated, it gives CASSLRLAGAETQYF. The full variable domain, in which reference TRBV13 and TRBJ2-5 provide the parts outside the CDR3, is AAGVIQSPRHLIKEKRETATLKCYPIPRHDTVYWYQQGPGQDPQFLISFYEKMQSDKGSIPDRFSAQQFSDYHSELNMSSLELGDSALYFCASSLRLAGAETQYFGPGTRLLVL.

This chain's CDR3 is CASSYRGDNQPQHF. In DNA form, the CDR3 reads TGTGCCAGTAGTTACCGGGGGGACAATCAGCCCCAGCATTTT. The chain links TRBV19 to TRBJ1-5, with a tentative D call TRBD1 (5 bases). CDR1 and CDR2 from the germline V gene are LNHDA and SQIVND (reference sequence). V shed 5 bases and J shed 3 bases, with 11 bases lying between them. This CDR3 comprises 14 residues.

The rearrangement joins TRBV28 to TRBJ1-2; D ambiguous. Trimming stripped 8 bases from V and 1 base from J, with 5 bases between. This CDR3 has 11 amino acids. Germline CDR1 is MDHEN and CDR2 is SYDVKM. The CDR3 is CASEGNYGYTF. DNA for the CDR3: TGTGCCAGCGAGGGTAACTATGGCTACACCTTC.

The chain links TRBV28 to TRBJ2-2, with D uncertain. The germline V gene has CDR1 MDHEN and CDR2 SYDVKM. This CDR3 is built from 12 residues. The germline V and J ends were trimmed by 1 base and 7 bases, with 4 bases remaining between them. CDR3 region: CASSLSVGELFF. CDR3 coding DNA: TGTGCCAGCAGTTTATCGGTCGGGGAGCTGTTTTTT.

The chain recombines TRBV2 with TRBJ2-3; D is ambiguous. Germline V lookup: CDR1 SNHLY, CDR2 FYNNEI. Trimming stripped 7 bases from V and 1 base from J, with 9 bases between. The CDR3 extends over 13 amino acids. The CDR3 coding sequence is TGTGCCAGCACCCTACGGGGCACAGATACGCAGTATTTT. This translates into CASTLRGTDTQYF.

The chain is built from TRBV5-4 and TRBJ2-3; D is ambiguous. This CDR3 has 12 residues. Trimming cost V 1 base and J 14 bases, with 14 bases left between them. Germline lookup yields CDR1 SGHNT and CDR2 YYREEE (reference sequence). CDR3 loop: CASSLRSSVPYF. The CDR3 coding sequence is TGTGCCAGCAGCTTGCGGTCTTCTGTGCCGTATTTT.

The chain carries TRBV28 and TRBJ2-2, with D perhaps matching TRBD2 (6 bases). Trimming took off 3 bases at V and 3 bases at J, with 8 bases between the two ends. Germline CDR1 reads MDHEN; CDR2 reads SYDVKM. CDR3 length: 14 amino acids. CDR3 coding DNA: TGTGCCAGCAGTTTCAGGGAGGACACCGGGGAGCTGTTTTTT. As protein: CASSFREDTGELFF.

The V gene is TRBV19, the J gene TRBJ2-7; D gene uncertain. Germline V gene lookup returns CDR1 LNHDA and CDR2 SQIVND (reference sequence). V was cut by 0 bases and J by 0 bases, with 6 bases left in between. CDR3 length: 14 residues. The CDR3 loop is CASSIDGISYEQYF. CDR3 DNA sequence: TGTGCCAGTAGTATAGATGGCATCTCCTACGAGCAGTACTTC. Full variable domain (rest looked up from reference TRBV19 and TRBJ2-7): DGGITQSPKYLFRKEGQNVTLSCEQNLNHDAMYWYRQDPGQGLRLIYYSQIVNDFQKGDIAEGYSVSREKKESFPLTVTSAQKNPTAFYLCASSIDGISYEQYFGPGTRLTVT.

This sequence joins TRBV28 and TRBJ2-3, with TRBD2 as a possible D gene (6 bases). The V end lost 6 bases, the J end lost 3 bases, and 10 bases lay between the germline ends. There are 13 residues in the CDR3. CDR1 and CDR2 (germline): MDHEN, SYDVKM. CDR3 nucleotides: TGTGCCAGCAGCCGGGCGGGGACAGATACGCAGTATTTT. Encoded protein: CASSRAGTDTQYF.

The chain carries TRBV5-8 and TRBJ2-1; the match to TRBD2 covers 8 bases. In germline, CDR1 is SGHTS, CDR2 YDEGEE. This CDR3 spans 14 amino acids. J lost 10 bases, V lost 2 bases, and 8 bases had no gene match. The CDR3 region is CASSFGLASGEQFF. DNA of the CDR3: TGTGCCAGCAGCTTCGGACTAGCCTCGGGGGAGCAGTTCTTC. The full variable domain, in which reference TRBV5-8 and TRBJ2-1 provide the parts outside the CDR3, is EAGVTQSPTHLIKTRGQQATLRCSPISGHTSVYWYQQALGLGLQFLLWYDEGEERNRGNFPPRFSGRQFPNYSSELNVNALELEDSALYLCASSFGLASGEQFFGPGTRLTVL.

The table lists this clone with a count of one. This sequence joins TRBV30 and TRBJ2-7; 8 positions agree with TRBD1. This CDR3 spans 13 amino acids. Germline assignment: CDR1 GTSNPN and CDR2 SVGIG (reference sequence). The J segment lost 6 bases and the V segment lost 4 bases, leaving 8 bases of the junction unmatched. The CDR3 region is CAWIRRTGSEQYF. The CDR3 bases are TGTGCCTGGATTAGGAGGACAGGGAGCGAGCAGTACTTC.

The rearrangement uses TRBV5-6 and TRBJ2-5; maybe TRBD1 (6 bases). Germline loops: CDR1 SGHDT, CDR2 YYEEEE. CDR3 length equals 14 residues. V was trimmed by 2 bases and J by 1 base, leaving 9 bases between them. CDR3: CASSFQGFQETQYF. The CDR3 coding sequence is TGTGCCAGCAGCTTCCAGGGGTTCCAAGAGACCCAGTACTTC.

The table lists this clone with a count of one. The chain recombines TRBV18 with TRBJ1-1; TRBD1 agrees at 9 bases. The CDR3 sequence is 12 residues long. Germline values: CDR1 KGHSH, CDR2 LQKENI. V lost 2 bases to trimming and J lost 9 bases; unmatched junction nucleotides: 1. CDR3 protein: CASSPGQGKAFF. The CDR3, as DNA: TGTGCCAGCTCACCAGGACAGGGGAAAGCTTTCTTT.

This clone has more than one count but fewer than ten. The chain combines TRBV5-6 with TRBJ1-3; the D is unclear. The CDR3 consists of 15 residues. Per the germline V gene, CDR1 is SGHDT and CDR2 is YYEEEE. V gave up 2 bases and J gave up 0 bases, with 9 bases separating them. The CDR3 nucleotides are TGTGCCAGCAGCTTCCCGGGGTTCTCTGGAAACACCATATATTTT. This sequence encodes CASSFPGFSGNTIYF.

The gene calls are TRBV4-3 and TRBJ2-1, with 10 bases lining up with TRBD2. CDR1 is LGHNA, CDR2 YSLEER, per germline. This CDR3 has 16 amino acids. The V and J ends lost 0 bases and 9 bases, in that order; junction bases with no gene match: 8. The CDR3 loop is CASSQEASSGSREQFF. The CDR3 region has the DNA TGCGCCAGCAGCCAAGAGGCGTCTAGCGGGAGTCGTGAGCAGTTCTTC.

The V gene is TRBV6-5, the J gene TRBJ2-1, with 11 positions matching TRBD2. The CDR3 covers 15 residues. Germline values: CDR1 MNHEY, CDR2 SVGAGI. Germline trimming cut 5 bases from V and 6 bases from J; bases unmatched to any gene: 6. CDR3 DNA: TGTGCCAGCAGTCCCGGGACTAGCGGCCCCAATGAGCAGTTCTTC. Translation gives CASSPGTSGPNEQFF.

The chain has TRBV27 and TRBJ2-5, with TRBD2 as a possible D gene (6 bases). With 6 bases removed from V and 4 bases from J, the gap between germline ends came to 12 bases. Germline CDR1 and CDR2: MNHEY and SMNVEV (reference sequence). This CDR3 region has 13 residues. The CDR3 here is CASSPGLLETQYF. CDR3 bases: TGTGCCAGCAGCCCCGGACTACTAGAGACCCAGTACTTC.

The chain employs TRBV19 and TRBJ1-5, with 11 nucleotides matching TRBD1. Trimming cost V 5 bases and J 3 bases; bases outside gene matches: 3. This CDR3 spans 15 amino acids. Germline V CDR1 and CDR2: LNHDA, SQIVND (reference sequence). The CDR3 reads CASSGTGGDNQPQHF. CDR3 DNA sequence: TGTGCCAGTAGTGGGACAGGGGGGGACAATCAGCCCCAGCATTTT.

V gene TRBV5-1 combines with J gene TRBJ2-1, with TRBD2 matching 11 bases. Germline assignment: CDR1 SGHRS and CDR2 YFSETQ. This CDR3 comprises 14 residues. V dropped 4 bases and J dropped 5; count of bases not matched to a gene: 2. CDR3 residues: CASSQLAGDNEQFF. The DNA of the CDR3 is TGCGCCAGCAGCCAACTAGCGGGAGACAATGAGCAGTTCTTC.

The V and J genes are TRBV21-1 and TRBJ2-5; no DNA check was done on the table's D call, TRBD2. TRBV21-1 is classified as a pseudogene. This CDR3 comprises 14 residues. The CDR3 protein is CASSKDGGVETQYF. The CDR3 DNA reads as TGTGCCAGCAGCAAAGACGGGGGAGTCGAGACCCAGTACTTC.

The gene calls are TRBV7-2 and TRBJ2-7; D not resolved. Trimming took off 3 bases at V and 6 bases at J, with 15 bases between the two ends. Per germline, CDR1 SGHTA and CDR2 FQGNSA. This CDR3 contains 14 residues. The CDR3 spells CASSLELLSREQYF. CDR3 DNA: TGTGCCAGCAGCTTGGAGTTATTATCCCGCGAGCAGTACTTC.